This record concerns one T cell receptor (beta chain) sequence. Original handling: Amplified reference gene primers provided the basis for estimating nucleated cell counts. The assay was immunoSEQ multiplex PCR, and TCRdb's table has in-frame clones only and misses some. That table gives V, J and clone size, and the DNA gave D and trimming. Among 100,000 to 120,000 clones listed, 85% were seen once. Germline V lookup: CDR1 MGHDK, CDR2 SYGVNS. V shed 6 bases and J shed 4 bases, with 12 bases lying between them. The CDR3 runs to 13 residues. The sample is drawn from a study of blood T cell repertoires in COVID-19.

This chain joins TRBV25-1 and TRBJ1-2, with D possibly TRBD1 on 5 matching bases. This TCR derives from a man in his fifties with acute or convalescent COVID-19. The specimen sequenced was peripheral blood. The CDR3 here is CASSAGFRYGYTF. In nucleotides, the CDR3 is TGTGCCAGCAGCGCAGGGTTTCGCTATGGCTACACCTTC.